This T cell receptor (beta chain) was documented in a study of beta chain features in type 1 diabetes. Broader study findings: Among patients with Type 1 diabetes, TCRB CDR3s were moderately but significantly shorter in every one of the four CD4+ subsets.

The study reverse transcribed the entire isolated RNA, so it sequenced expressed TCRB transcripts. Assay: immunoSEQ multiplex PCR; the TCRdb copy retains only in-frame clones and omits some. The sample holds roughly 350,000 clones, about 11% seen once. Points on this clone: What it recognizes is unknown.

CD4+ naive, central memory, regulatory and stem cell-like memory subsets were isolated by sorting on CD45RO/CCR7/CD25/CD127/CD95/CD27. Once sorted, every population was more than 95% pure. CDR3 length: 15 residues. Germline CDR1 is SEHNR and CDR2 is FQNEAQ (reference sequence). V lost 4 bases to trimming and J lost 2 bases; unmatched junction nucleotides: 5. V and J are TRBV7-9 and TRBJ2-7, with TRBD2 identical over 10 bases. The clonotype originates from a woman under 40 in good health. Material: naive CD4+ T cells from blood. The CDR3 DNA reads as TGTGCCAGCAGCTCGCCTAGCGGGGGAACCTACGAGCAGTACTTC. Its translation is CASSSPSGGTYEQYF.